These 15 T cell receptor beta chains share one sample of origin, sequenced in a study of Graves' ophthalmopathy and Graves' hyperthyroidism. RNA transcripts yielded amplified TCR beta CDR3 regions. The library came from an HTBI-primed first-round RT-PCR and a second-round multiplex PCR. MiXCR was run by TCRdb on the multiplex PCR reads, yielding one entry per CDR3 protein. The sample carries around 1,000,000 distinct CDR3 sequences, 35% to 40% recorded once. Source material: peripheral blood or thyroid tissue (not recorded which). The receptors come from an adult man with Graves' hyperthyroidism.

Worth noting for this clonotype: One junction end disagrees with the germline gene, perhaps due to a read error. The CDR3 is CASSQDWAQYF. Written as DNA, the CDR3 is TGCGCCAGCAGCCAAGATTGGGCCCAGTACTTC. The chain combines TRBV7-9 with TRBJ2-5, with D unclear. CDR3 length: 11 amino acids. Per germline, CDR1 SEHNR and CDR2 FQNEAQ (reference sequence).

This chain links TRBV7-9 with TRBJ2-7; TRBD1 matches at 7 bases. V lost 5 bases to trimming and J lost 7 bases; unmatched junction nucleotides: 11. This CDR3 comprises 14 residues. Looked up from germline, CDR1 is SEHNR and CDR2 is FQNEAQ (reference sequence). CDR3 residues: CASSKGTASIEQYF. CDR3 sequence (DNA): TGTGCCAGCAGCAAAGGGACAGCCTCGATTGAGCAGTACTTC.

This clonotype has a handful of counts. This rearrangement joins TRBV14 to TRBJ1-2; D might be TRBD1 (5 bases). This CDR3 contains 11 residues. CDR1 is SGHDN and CDR2 is FVKESK in the germline V gene. V dropped 4 bases and J dropped 10 bases, with 10 bases sitting between them. CDR3 sequence: CASSLEGLYTF. The CDR3 coding sequence is TGTGCCAGCAGCCTCGAGGGGCTCTACACCTTC.

The V and J genes are TRBV3-1 and TRBJ1-3; D ambiguous. With 0 bases removed from V and 3 bases from J, the gap between germline ends came to 12 bases. Germline-derived CDR1 and CDR2 are LGHDT and YNNKEL (reference sequence). The CDR3 is 16 amino acids. For the CDR3, the DNA is TGTGCCAGCAGCCAAGAGATTCCGGAGCTTGGAAACACCATATATTTT. Protein sequence: CASSQEIPELGNTIYF. The full variable domain, its missing parts supplied by reference TRBV3-1 and TRBJ1-3, is DTAVSQTPKYLVTQMGNDKSIKCEQNLGHDTMYWYKQDSKKFLKIMFSYNNKELIINETVPNRFSPKSPDKAHLNLHINSLELGDSAVYFCASSQEIPELGNTIYFGEGSWLTVV.

The V gene is TRBV12-3 or TRBV12-4, the J gene TRBJ2-2; 12 nucleotides match TRBD2. This CDR3 is built from 15 residues. V shed 6 bases and J 6 bases; nucleotides not matched to a gene: 5. This chain's CDR3 is CASRETSGRPGELFF. CDR3 in DNA: TGTGCCAGCAGGGAGACTAGCGGGAGACCCGGGGAGCTGTTTTTT.

This clonotype turned up a few times. One junction end does not reproduce the germline sequence, and a read error may be involved. V is TRBV7-3 and J is TRBJ2-7, with 7 bases matching TRBD1. CDR1 SGHTA and CDR2 FQGTGA come from the germline V gene. The CDR3 loop spans 15 amino acids. CDR3 nucleotide sequence: TGTGCCAGCAGTCGAACGGACAGGTACTCCTACGAGCAGCACTTC. It is translated as CASSRTDRYSYEQHF.

The chain has TRBV27 and TRBJ1-5; D not certain. CDR3 length: 13 amino acids. Trimming took off 5 bases at V and 2 bases at J, with 7 bases between the two ends. Per germline, CDR1 MNHEY and CDR2 SMNVEV (reference sequence). CDR3 in DNA: TGTGCCAGCAGTCCCCACCGCAATCAGCCCCAGCATTTT. Protein: CASSPHRNQPQHF.

This clonotype was detected ten times or more. The rearrangement joins TRBV10-3 to TRBJ1-6; D not certain. V was trimmed by 0 bases and J by 7 bases, leaving 10 bases between them. This CDR3 is 15 amino acids long. Germline CDR1 reads ENHRY; CDR2 reads SYGVKD. The CDR3 spells CAISESAVLNSPLHF. CDR3 nucleotides: TGTGCCATCAGTGAGTCGGCGGTACTGAATTCACCCCTCCACTTT.

On this clonotype itself: A read error may be the cause here, since a much bigger clone is one base away. The chain couples TRBV19 to TRBJ1-2; D is ambiguous. V was shortened by 4 bases and J by 5 bases, with 20 bases between the two germline ends. Per the germline V gene, CDR1 is LNHDA and CDR2 is SQIVND (reference sequence). This CDR3 comprises 16 residues. The CDR3, as DNA: TGTGCCAGTAGTACCGCCAGTGAGCTGAGGAGGTATGGCTACACCTTC. Translated, it gives CASSTASELRRYGYTF.

The CDR3 DNA sequence: TGTGCCAGCAGTTTAGGGGTAGGGCGAGGTGGCTACACCTTC. Residues: CASSLGVGRGGYTF. The gene calls are TRBV12-3 or TRBV12-4 and TRBJ1-2; D gene ambiguous. Trimming pared 1 base from V and 7 bases from J, leaving 13 bases between. This CDR3 is 14 amino acids long.

This clonotype was observed a few times. The chain couples TRBV11-2 to TRBJ1-3; D ambiguous. Trimming stripped 5 bases from V and 4 bases from J, with 18 bases between. The CDR3 runs to 16 residues. CDR1 SGHAT and CDR2 FQNNGV come from the germline V gene. This chain's CDR3 is CASSLRPTASGNTIYF. The CDR3 DNA sequence: TGTGCCAGCAGCCTCAGACCGACGGCCTCCGGAAACACCATATATTTT.

With respect to this clonotype: A much larger clone differs from this one at a single base, so this may be a read error. The genes are TRBV19 and TRBJ1-1, with D uncertain. The CDR3 extends over 15 amino acids. Germline V gives CDR1 LNHDA, CDR2 SQIVND (reference sequence). In nucleotides, the CDR3 is TGTGCCGGTAGTCCGCCGCTTGATCCGGGGACTGAAGCTTTCTTT. Translated: CAGSPPLDPGTEAFF.

This rearrangement joins TRBV20-1 to TRBJ1-1; D possibly corresponds to TRBD1 (6 bases). The V end was cut by 3 bases, the J end by 4 bases, with 27 bases between. Germline CDR1 reads DFQATT; CDR2 reads SNEGSKA (reference sequence). The CDR3 runs to 18 residues. The CDR3 nucleotides read TGCAGTGCTAGCGGTTATTTAGGAGGGGGAGTGAGGGGCACTGAAGCTTTCTTT. Its translation is CSASGYLGGGVRGTEAFF.

This clonotype was seen ten or more times. This chain connects TRBV5-8 to TRBJ2-5; tentatively, D is TRBD2 (5 bases). This CDR3 comprises 13 residues. Germline V gene lookup returns CDR1 SGHTS and CDR2 YDEGEE. Trimming took off 5 bases at V and 3 bases at J, with 11 bases between the two ends. CDR3: CASRRGSEETQYF. The CDR3 nucleotides read TGTGCCAGCAGAAGAGGGTCGGAAGAGACCCAGTACTTC.

This clonotype was observed a handful of times. The rearrangement links TRBV2 to TRBJ1-2, with 7 bases fitting TRBD1. Germline-derived CDR1 and CDR2 are SNHLY and FYNNEI. The CDR3 length is 14 residues. After removal of 2 bases from V and 4 bases from J, the junction contained 4 bases not matched to a gene. This CDR3 is CASSELRDSYGYTF. The CDR3 nucleotides are TGTGCCAGCAGTGAACTCCGGGACAGCTATGGCTACACCTTC.